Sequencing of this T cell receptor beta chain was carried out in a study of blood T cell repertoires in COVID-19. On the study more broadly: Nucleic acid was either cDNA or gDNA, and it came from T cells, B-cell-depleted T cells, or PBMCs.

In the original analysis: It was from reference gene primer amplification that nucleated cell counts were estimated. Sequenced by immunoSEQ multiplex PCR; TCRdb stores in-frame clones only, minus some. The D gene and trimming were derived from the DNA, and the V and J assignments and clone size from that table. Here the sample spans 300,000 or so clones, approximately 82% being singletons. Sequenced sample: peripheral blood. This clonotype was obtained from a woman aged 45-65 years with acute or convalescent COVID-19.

DNA of the CDR3: TGTGCCAGCAGCGCAACCACCCGACAGGGTTCGGCTTTCTTT. Amino acids: CASSATTRQGSAFF. The rearrangement joins TRBV9 to TRBJ1-1, with 7 bases fitting TRBD1. In germline, CDR1 is SGDLS, CDR2 YYNGEE. After removal of 3 bases from V and 11 bases from J, the junction contained 13 bases not matched to a gene. This CDR3 is 14 amino acids long.